A selection of T cell receptor beta chains follows, all from one sample in a study of blood T cells in healthy people across ages. TCRdb analysed the 5' RACE reads with MiXCR anew, one entry per CDR3 protein. The top ten clones hold 4% of a sample with 1.5 million to 1.9 million distinct CDR3 sequences, roughly 43% of them seen once. The specimen sequenced was blood. All receptors derive from a woman between 18 and 29 years old in good health. Both conserved end residues are part of each CDR3. D genes are given only for firm matches. Clone size, where shown, is once, few, many, or a class for clones that have expanded.

CDR3aa | CDR3nt | abundance | j_gene | d_gene | v_gene
CSVERGRAEQYF | TGCAGCGTTGAACGGGGGAGAGCCGAGCAGTACTTC | many | TRBJ2-7 | - | TRBV29-1
CASSVMTGPTGELFF | TGTGCCAGCAGCGTTATGACAGGGCCCACCGGGGAGCTGTTTTTT | - | TRBJ2-2 | TRBD1 | TRBV9
CASSPRAGDSTDTQYF | TGTGCCAGCAGCCCCAGGGCGGGAGATTCCACAGATACGCAGTATTTT | few | TRBJ2-3 | TRBD2 | TRBV3-1
CASSGTRFGNQPQHF | TGTGCCAGCAGTGGGACTCGGTTTGGCAATCAGCCCCAGCATTTT | - | TRBJ1-5 | - | TRBV6-1
CASSYPGTGGVTIYF | TGTGCCAGCAGTTACCCCGGGACAGGGGGAGTCACCATATATTTT | - | TRBJ1-3 | TRBD1 | TRBV25-1
CASSLSQAGMNTEAFF | TGTGCCAGCAGTTTATCGCAGGCAGGGATGAACACTGAAGCTTTCTTT | few | TRBJ1-1 | - | TRBV27
CASSYSDRGKNIQYF | TGTGCCAGCAGTTACTCGGACAGGGGCAAAAACATTCAGTACTTC | few | TRBJ2-4 | TRBD1 | TRBV6-6
CSVRRWDSTDTQYF | TGCAGTGTTCGCCGGTGGGACAGCACAGATACGCAGTATTTT | - | TRBJ2-3 | - | TRBV20-1
CAWSMADNQPQHF | TGTGCCTGGAGTATGGCGGACAATCAGCCCCAGCATTTT | few | TRBJ1-5 | - | TRBV30
CASSRTNTDTQYF | TGTGCCAGCAGTCGGACGAACACAGATACGCAGTATTTT | - | TRBJ2-3 | - | TRBV6-6
CASSQVGPAVSWNEQFF | TGTGCCAGCAGCCAAGTGGGCCCAGCGGTTAGTTGGAATGAGCAGTTCTTC | - | TRBJ2-1 | - | TRBV4-2
CASSLGVPEAFF | TGTGCCAGCAGCTTAGGAGTCCCTGAAGCTTTCTTT | - | TRBJ1-1 | - | TRBV7-2
CASSSRFRQGNYGYTF | TGTGCCAGCAGTTCAAGGTTTAGACAGGGGAACTATGGCTACACCTTC | few | TRBJ1-2 | TRBD1 | TRBV12-3/TRBV12-4
CASSLRASGQLYNEQFF | TGTGCCAGCAGCTTAAGGGCTAGCGGACAGTTATACAATGAGCAGTTCTTC | - | TRBJ2-1 | - | TRBV7-2
CSARGTGGARLDGYTF | TGCAGCGCAAGAGGGACAGGGGGAGCGAGGCTAGATGGCTACACCTTC | - | TRBJ1-2 | TRBD1 | TRBV29-1
CASSSGTSGINEQFF | TGTGCCAGCAGTTCAGGGACTAGCGGGATCAATGAGCAGTTCTTC | many | TRBJ2-1 | TRBD2 | TRBV27
CASSQIRLNYEQYF | TGCGCCAGCAGCCAAATCAGGCTCAACTACGAGCAGTACTTC | - | TRBJ2-7 | - | TRBV4-1
CSVVNTAGYTDTQYF | TGCAGCGTTGTTAATACGGCAGGGTACACAGATACGCAGTATTTT | few | TRBJ2-3 | - | TRBV29-1
CASSERGEYGYTF | TGTGCCAGCAGTGAAAGGGGGGAATATGGCTACACCTTC | many | TRBJ1-2 | - | TRBV6-1
CASSPPGPVNQPQHF | TGTGCCAGCTCACCACCCGGACCCGTTAATCAGCCCCAGCATTTT | - | TRBJ1-5 | - | TRBV18
CASRPGRAGKNEQFF | TGTGCCAGTAGACCCGGACGAGCGGGGAAAAATGAGCAGTTCTTC | - | TRBJ2-1 | TRBD2 | TRBV6-2/TRBV6-3
CSAGGTSRGYTF | TGCAGTGCTGGAGGGACCTCGAGAGGCTACACCTTC | few | TRBJ1-2 | - | TRBV20-1
CASTTRRTDTQYF | TGTGCCAGCACCACCCGGAGGACAGATACGCAGTATTTT | - | TRBJ2-3 | - | TRBV27
CASSSQGSKSSYNEQFF | TGTGCCAGCAGCTCCCAGGGGTCCAAGTCCTCCTACAATGAGCAGTTCTTC | - | TRBJ2-1 | - | TRBV7-2
CASTLGQGTFTDTQYF | TGTGCCAGCACCCTTGGACAGGGGACGTTTACAGATACGCAGTATTTT | - | TRBJ2-3 | TRBD1 | TRBV12-3/TRBV12-4
CASSELQGLVTEELFF | TGTGCCAGCAGTGAATTGCAGGGGTTGGTCACCGAGGAGCTGTTTTTT | - | TRBJ2-2 | - | TRBV25-1
CASSQGRVPSTDTQYF | TGCGCCAGCAGTCAAGGAAGGGTACCCAGCACAGATACGCAGTATTTT | - | TRBJ2-3 | - | TRBV23-1
CASSQEFNQPQHF | TGCGCCAGCAGCCAAGAATTCAATCAGCCCCAGCATTTT | - | TRBJ1-5 | - | TRBV4-3
CASSLVSGPNEQFF | TGTGCCAGCAGTTTAGTTAGCGGGCCTAATGAGCAGTTCTTC | few | TRBJ2-1 | TRBD2 | TRBV27
CASSSGWTLHF | TGTGCCAGCAGCTCAGGGTGGACCCTCCACTTT | - | TRBJ1-6 | - | TRBV5-6
CASSLVSSGGWDTQYF | TGTGCCAGCAGCTTAGTGTCTAGCGGGGGGTGGGATACGCAGTATTTT | - | TRBJ2-3 | TRBD2 | TRBV7-2
CASKGFKGYEQYF | TGTGCCAGCAAGGGTTTTAAGGGCTACGAGCAGTACTTC | - | TRBJ2-7 | - | TRBV6-1
CASSLGRLSDYHTDTQYF | TGTGCCAGCAGCTTAGGCCGATTATCGGACTACCACACAGATACGCAGTATTTT | - | TRBJ2-3 | - | TRBV13
CASSFEELAGGHEQFF | TGTGCCAGCAGCTTCGAGGAACTAGCGGGGGGTCATGAGCAGTTCTTC | - | TRBJ2-1 | TRBD2 | TRBV7-2
CAISERWEDTDTQYF | TGTGCCATCAGTGAGCGGTGGGAAGACACAGATACGCAGTATTTT | - | TRBJ2-3 | - | TRBV10-3
CASGEATGGEKLFF | TGTGCCAGCGGCGAGGCGACAGGCGGTGAAAAACTGTTTTTT | - | TRBJ1-4 | - | TRBV6-2/TRBV6-3
CASSWRGVSSYEQYF | TGTGCCAGCAGTTGGCGCGGGGTCAGCTCCTACGAGCAGTACTTC | few | TRBJ2-7 | - | TRBV28
CASSRTSGRNSNEQFF | TGTGCCAGCTCCAGGACTAGCGGGAGAAATAGCAATGAGCAGTTCTTC | - | TRBJ2-1 | TRBD2 | TRBV2
CASSPISGTNGYTF | TGTGCCAGCAGCCCTATTTCCGGGACGAATGGCTACACCTTC | - | TRBJ1-2 | - | TRBV28
CASSFLGETQFF | TGTGCCAGCAGTTTCTTAGGAGAGACCCAGTTCTTC | few | TRBJ2-1 | - | TRBV12-3/TRBV12-4
CSAHDWKETQYF | TGCAGTGCCCACGACTGGAAAGAGACCCAGTACTTC | many | TRBJ2-5 | - | TRBV20-1
CASSPPVGGSYYNEQFF | TGCGCCAGCAGCCCCCCTGTTGGGGGGAGCTACTACAATGAGCAGTTCTTC | - | TRBJ2-1 | - | TRBV5-1
CASSLALTGAEQYF | TGTGCCAGCAGCTTAGCCCTCACCGGTGCCGAGCAGTACTTC | - | TRBJ2-7 | - | TRBV7-9
CASLDGYNSALHF | TGTGCCAGCTTAGACGGATATAATTCGGCCCTCCACTTT | - | TRBJ1-6 | - | TRBV7-9
CASSQVIQKGSGGYTF | TGCGCCAGCAGCCAAGTAATCCAGAAAGGTTCGGGGGGCTACACCTTC | - | TRBJ1-2 | - | TRBV4-1
CATSRDAGTYNEQYF | TGTGCCACCAGCAGAGACGCCGGGACCTACAATGAGCAGTACTTC | - | TRBJ2-7 | - | TRBV15
CASSQEGAGDTDTQYF | TGCGCCAGCAGCCAAGAGGGAGCGGGGGACACAGATACGCAGTATTTT | - | TRBJ2-3 | TRBD2 | TRBV4-1
CASGAYGGPDTQYF | TGTGCCAGCGGCGCTTATGGTGGTCCGGATACGCAGTATTTT | - | TRBJ2-3 | - | TRBV12-3/TRBV12-4
CASSLSSSGSNEQYF | TGTGCCAGCAGCTTATCGTCTAGCGGGAGTAATGAGCAGTACTTC | few | TRBJ2-7 | TRBD2 | TRBV7-3
CASSLKGGAPNYGYTF | TGTGCCAGCAGTTTAAAGGGCGGGGCCCCTAACTATGGCTACACCTTC | - | TRBJ1-2 | - | TRBV12-3/TRBV12-4
CASRQRAREAEKLFF | TGTGCCAGCAGACAGCGGGCCAGGGAAGCTGAAAAACTGTTTTTT | - | TRBJ1-4 | - | TRBV6-2/TRBV6-3
CASSYAAGLTDSPLHF | TGTGCCAGCAGTTACGCGGCAGGCCTAACGGATTCACCCCTCCACTTT | few | TRBJ1-6 | - | TRBV6-2/TRBV6-3
CASSCGTPNTGELFF | TGTGCCAGCAGTTGTGGGACGCCGAACACCGGGGAGCTGTTTTTT | - | TRBJ2-2 | - | TRBV12-3/TRBV12-4
CASSLRVGGPNNEQFF | TGTGCCAGCAGTTTACGGGTCGGGGGACCTAACAATGAGCAGTTCTTC | once | TRBJ2-1 | - | TRBV12-3/TRBV12-4
CASSSQGAVTGELFF | TGTGCCAGCAGCTCACAGGGGGCGGTAACCGGGGAGCTGTTTTTT | - | TRBJ2-2 | TRBD1 | TRBV7-2
CASSGRDRESFF | TGTGCCAGCAGCGGACGGGACAGGGAGTCTTTCTTT | - | TRBJ1-1 | TRBD1 | TRBV7-9
CASSLGLAGYGEQFF | TGTGCCAGCAGCTTGGGACTAGCGGGATACGGTGAGCAGTTCTTC | - | TRBJ2-1 | TRBD2 | TRBV7-2